Given below is one T cell receptor (beta chain) in context. What it binds is not known. The entry originates in a study of OX40 agonist ivuxolimab in advanced cancers. On the study more broadly: Ivuxolimab, an agonist antibody against OX40 (CD134), was given to patients. Of the participants, approximately 38% had some prior anti-PD-1, anti-PD-L1 or anti-CTLA-4 therapy, which was allowed. Findings of the study overall: In the 0.1 to 3.0 mg/kg range, CD4+ and CD8+ blood T cells had expanded clonally by week 6. Low normalized T-cell clonal expansion also characterized some of the nonresponders.

In germline, CDR1 is SGHDN, CDR2 FVKESK. This CDR3 spans 16 amino acids. V shed 5 bases and J shed 4 bases, with 17 bases lying between them. TCRdb's copy holds only in-frame clones and misses some; the assay was immunoSEQ multiplex PCR. Among 70,000 to 95,000 clones listed, roughly 94% were seen once. The origin of this receptor is an adult with an advanced solid tumor such as melanoma, head and neck, liver or kidney cancer. The material sequenced was CD4+ or CD8+ T cells sorted from blood, taken in a trial of the OX40 agonist ivuxolimab. The rearrangement links TRBV14 to TRBJ2-2; D not certain. The CDR3 sequence: CASSALPSQSTGELFF. CDR3 DNA sequence: TGTGCCAGCAGCGCCCTACCCTCCCAATCCACCGGGGAGCTGTTTTTT.